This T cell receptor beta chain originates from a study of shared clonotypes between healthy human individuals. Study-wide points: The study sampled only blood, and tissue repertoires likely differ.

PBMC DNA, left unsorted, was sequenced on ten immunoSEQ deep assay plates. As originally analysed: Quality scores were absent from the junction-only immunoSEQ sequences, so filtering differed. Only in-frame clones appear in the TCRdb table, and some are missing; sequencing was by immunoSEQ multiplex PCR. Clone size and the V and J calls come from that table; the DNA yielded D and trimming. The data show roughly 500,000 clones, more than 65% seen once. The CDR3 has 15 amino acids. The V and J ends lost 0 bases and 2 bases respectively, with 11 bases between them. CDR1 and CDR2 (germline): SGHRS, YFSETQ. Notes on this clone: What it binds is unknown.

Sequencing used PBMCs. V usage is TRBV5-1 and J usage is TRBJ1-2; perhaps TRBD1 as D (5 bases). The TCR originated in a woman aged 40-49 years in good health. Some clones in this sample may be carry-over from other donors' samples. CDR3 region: CASSLGGSHNYGYTF. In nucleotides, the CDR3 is TGCGCCAGCAGCTTGGGGGGGTCCCACAACTATGGCTACACCTTC.